This T cell receptor beta chain was sequenced during a study of PD-L1 blockade in urothelial cancer. Germline-derived CDR1 and CDR2 are MDHEN and SYDVKM. The CDR3 totals 12 residues. Trimming removed 6 bases from V and 4 bases from J, with 8 bases in between. This clone was counted only a few times. Time point specified: pretreatment peripheral blood. The repertoire was sequenced with immunoSEQ multiplex PCR; TCRdb's copy has only in-frame clones and lacks some. The sample lists tens of thousands of clones, around 72% occurring once. Here the sequenced sample was PBMCs, taken around atezolizumab (anti-PD-L1) treatment. The sequence was obtained from a man aged 65 to 79 with urothelial cancer. The chain uses TRBV28 and TRBJ2-3, with D perhaps matching TRBD2 (5 bases). This chain's CDR3 is CASREAADTQYF. CDR3 nucleotides: TGTGCCAGCAGGGAGGCCGCAGATACGCAGTATTTT.